This passage covers 29 T cell receptor beta chains from one sample sequenced in a study of immune heterogeneity within non-small cell lung tumors (dated by TCRdb to the late 2010s). The instrument given in TCRdb is HiSeq X Ten. The TCR beta CDR3 region was amplified with a multiplex PCR system whose first round of approximately 10 cycles used 32 V-gene forward primers and 13 J-gene reverse primers. Starting from the raw public reads, TCRdb applied fastp trimming at Q25, assembled clones with MiXCR and retained in-frame beta chains. Entries that share a CDR3 protein sequence are merged under the most common genes and DNA. The sample includes around 3,800 distinct CDR3 sequences, with 27% observed a single time. The biggest ten clones account for around 12% of the sample. Genomic DNA extracted from bulk tumor tissue served as TCR template, with approximately 590 ng gDNA amplified per sample. During surgery, several biopsies were collected from each primary tumor and placed as far from one another as possible within the tumor mass. The study cohort was described as untreated, and patients were newly diagnosed NSCLC cases undergoing curative surgery.

Material for sequencing was lung tumor tissue. The receptors were sampled from a man in his sixties with non-small cell lung cancer.

In its sample, this clonotype ranks as medium-sized. The CDR3 loop is CSARSDLGETQYF. The CDR3 region has the DNA TGCAGTGCTAGATCGGACCTGGGGGAGACCCAGTACTTC. The J gene is TRBJ2-5, the V gene TRBV20-1; D uncertain. The CDR3 totals 13 residues. Trimming removed 2 bases from V and 5 bases from J, with 12 bases in between. The V gene's germline CDR1 is DFQATT and CDR2 SNEGSKA (reference sequence).

V is TRBV5-8 and J is TRBJ2-5, with 12 positions matching TRBD2. Germline CDR1 and CDR2: SGHTS and YDEGEE. J was trimmed by 6 bases and V by 4 bases; bases with no gene match: 7. The CDR3 is 15 residues long. CDR3 coding DNA: TGTGCCAGCAGCCAACGACTAGCGGGAGAAAAGACCCAGTACTTC. The encoded protein is CASSQRLAGEKTQYF.

By share, this clonotype ranks as medium-sized. This chain connects TRBV19 to TRBJ1-1; 9 bases are shared with TRBD1. V was clipped by 5 bases and J by 10 bases; unmatched bases: 17. Looked up from germline, CDR1 is LNHDA and CDR2 is SQIVND (reference sequence). This CDR3 region has 16 residues. The CDR3: CASSAPPEQGARLAFF. The CDR3 nucleotides are TGTGCCAGTAGTGCGCCCCCGGAACAGGGGGCGCGACTAGCTTTCTTT. Together with reference TRBV19 and TRBJ1-1, the CDR3 gives the full variable domain: DGGITQSPKYLFRKEGQNVTLSCEQNLNHDAMYWYRQDPGQGLRLIYYSQIVNDFQKGDIAEGYSVSREKKESFPLTVTSAQKNPTAFYLCASSAPPEQGARLAFFGQGTRLTVV.

This clonotype is labeled medium-sized. The genes are TRBV19 and TRBJ2-2, with D possibly matching TRBD1 (6 bases). The germline V gene encodes CDR1 LNHDA and CDR2 SQIVND (reference sequence). This CDR3 region has 16 residues. V lost 5 bases to trimming and J lost 6 bases, with 19 bases between them. For the CDR3, the DNA is TGTGCCAGTAGTTCAGGGGCTATAGGTTGGGCCGGGGAGCTGTTTTTT. Translated: CASSSGAIGWAGELFF.

This clonotype is labeled as medium-sized. The chain employs TRBV12-3 or TRBV12-4 and TRBJ2-1; D is possibly TRBD1 or TRBD2 (6 bases each). The germline V and J ends were trimmed by 7 bases and 7 bases, with 17 bases remaining between them. The length of the CDR3 is 14 residues. CDR3 loop: CASTQTGRKNEQFF. DNA for the CDR3: TGTGCCAGCACACAAACAGGGAGGAAGAATGAGCAGTTCTTC.

For this clonotype: A much larger clone is a single base away; this may be a read error. V gene TRBV6-2 or TRBV6-3 combines with J gene TRBJ1-5; either TRBD1 or TRBD2 may supply D (5 bases each). The tail of the sequence fits TRBJ2-3 better, so the J call may be wrong. This CDR3 contains 13 residues. Per germline, CDR1 MNHEY and CDR2 SVGEGT. In DNA form, the CDR3 reads TGTGCCAGCAGTTATACGGGACGCGGGCCCCAGTATTTT. It encodes CASSYTGRGPQYF.

By frequency in the sample, this clonotype is medium-sized. J is TRBJ1-5 and V is TRBV18, with D unclear. Germline V lookup: CDR1 KGHSH, CDR2 LQKENI. The V gene lost 3 bases and the J gene lost 7 bases, with 13 bases spanning the gap. There are 14 residues in the CDR3. The chain's CDR3 is CASSPDSSTQPQHF. The CDR3 bases are TGTGCCAGCTCACCGGACTCCTCCACCCAGCCCCAGCATTTT.

By frequency in the sample, this clonotype is medium-sized (0.01 to 0.1%). Here the CDR3 reads CASIRTLADNEQFF. In DNA, the CDR3 is TGTGCCAGTATTCGGACTCTCGCCGACAATGAGCAGTTCTTC. The rearrangement joins TRBV19 to TRBJ2-1; possible D gene TRBD2, 5 bases. CDR1 and CDR2 from the germline V gene are LNHDA and SQIVND (reference sequence). The ends were cut back, 7 bases at V and 5 bases at J, with 15 bases in the middle. This CDR3 is built from 14 residues.

In its sample, this clonotype ranks as medium-sized (0.01 to 0.1%). This chain uses TRBV9 with TRBJ2-6; the match to TRBD1 covers 7 bases. Looked up from germline, CDR1 is SGDLS and CDR2 is YYNGEE. The trim removed 3 bases at V and 2 bases at J, leaving 2 bases unmatched. This CDR3 contains 15 residues. The CDR3 spells CASSDRGAGANVLTF. CDR3 DNA: TGTGCCAGCAGCGACAGGGGAGCTGGGGCCAACGTCCTGACTTTC.

In regard to this clonotype: This could be a read error, since a much larger clone is one nucleotide away. In DNA, the CDR3 is TGTGTCAGCAGCTTAGCTGGTTTGGACGGGGAGCTGTTTTTT. It codes for CVSSLAGLDGELFF. The chain carries TRBV11-2 and TRBJ2-2; D ambiguous. Looked up from germline, CDR1 is SGHAT and CDR2 is FQNNGV. CDR3 length equals 14 residues.

The chain combines TRBV6-9 with TRBJ2-1; 11 nucleotides line up with TRBD2. Germline CDR1 MNHGY, CDR2 SVAAGI. The CDR3 sequence is 16 residues long. V gave up 3 bases and J gave up 5 bases; unmatched junction bases: 6. The CDR3 loop is CASSYGSSGRNNEQFF. DNA of the CDR3: TGTGCCAGCAGTTACGGTTCTAGCGGGAGGAACAATGAGCAGTTCTTC.

This clonotype has a single count. A much larger clone is a single base away; this may be a read error. This chain connects TRBV6-1 to TRBJ2-7, with a possible D match to TRBD1 (5 bases). The germline gives CDR1 MNHNS, CDR2 SASEGT. There are 14 residues in the CDR3. As DNA, the CDR3 is TGTGGCAGCAGACCAGGGTGGCTCTCCTACGAGCAGTACTTC. This codes for CGSRPGWLSYEQYF.

This clonotype rates as medium-sized. The chain uses TRBV5-1 and TRBJ2-5, with D possibly TRBD2 on 6 matching bases. The V and J ends lost 3 bases and 5 bases respectively, with 17 bases between them. Germline V gives CDR1 SGHRS, CDR2 YFSETQ. This CDR3 has 15 amino acids. The CDR3 here is CASSWGVGSQETQYF. CDR3 in DNA: TGCGCCAGCAGCTGGGGTGTCGGGAGTCAGGAGACCCAGTACTTC. Together with reference TRBV5-1 and TRBJ2-5, the CDR3 gives the full variable domain: KAGVTQTPRYLIKTRGQQVTLSCSPISGHRSVSWYQQTPGQGLQFLFEYFSETQRNKGNFPGRFSGRQFSNSRSEMNVSTLELGDSALYLCASSWGVGSQETQYFGPGTRLLVL.

This clonotype is medium-sized within its sample. J is TRBJ2-1 and V is TRBV28; 8 positions agree with TRBD2. CDR1 and CDR2 from the germline V gene are MDHEN and SYDVKM. V shed 8 bases, J shed 1 base, and the junction held 7 bases outside the gene matches. This CDR3 has 15 amino acids. The CDR3: CASLAGGRSYNEQFF. The CDR3 nucleotides are TGTGCCAGCCTCGCGGGAGGTAGGTCCTACAATGAGCAGTTCTTC.

Comment on this clonotype: Because the CDR3 is missing its conserved closing phenylalanine or tryptophan, this is likely a read error. The DNA is omitted, as the CDR3 cannot be located on it reliably, and the CDR3 follows TCRdb's listing. The J gene is TRBJ2-3, the V gene TRBV30; the D call of TRBD2 is as the table states it, not checked on the DNA. Germline-derived CDR1 and CDR2 are GTSNPN and SVGIG (reference sequence). The CDR3 extends over 14 residues, inclusive of both ends. The CDR3 loop is CAWASFSYEQYFGP.

V is TRBV20-1 and J is TRBJ2-1, with 10 bases fitting TRBD2. This CDR3 contains 15 residues. CDR1 and CDR2 (germline): DFQATT, SNEGSKA (reference sequence). After removal of 1 base from V and 9 bases from J, the junction contained 9 bases not matched to a gene. For the CDR3, the DNA is TGCAGTGCTAGAGGGGTGGCTAGCGGGAGACTTGAGCAGTTCTTC. Translation: CSARGVASGRLEQFF.

This clonotype is deemed medium-sized. The chain joins TRBV24-1 to TRBJ2-3; 7 bases fit TRBD2. CDR1 KGHDR and CDR2 SFDVKD come from the germline V gene. This CDR3 spans 15 amino acids. J gave up 0 bases and V 3 bases, and 2 bases lay outside the gene matches. The CDR3 region is CATSDPGGSTDTQYF. CDR3 sequence (DNA): TGTGCCACCAGTGATCCCGGGGGGAGCACAGATACGCAGTATTTT.

The CDR3 reads CASSGQGASTGELFF. In DNA, the CDR3 is TGTGCCAGCTCAGGACAGGGGGCGTCCACCGGGGAGCTGTTTTTT. This chain joins TRBV18 and TRBJ2-2, with 11 nucleotides matching TRBD1. CDR3 length: 15 amino acids. V gave up 5 bases and J gave up 4 bases; unmatched junction bases: 3. Germline lookup yields CDR1 KGHSH and CDR2 LQKENI.

This clonotype is judged medium-sized (0.01 to 0.1%). The CDR3 protein is CATSDTGTGGSNQPQHF. CDR3 bases: TGTGCCACCAGTGATACTGGGACAGGGGGTAGCAATCAGCCCCAGCATTTT. The chain links TRBV24-1 to TRBJ1-5, with 11 nucleotides matching TRBD1. V trimming: 3 bases; J trimming: 0 bases; junction bases outside the gene matches: 3. CDR1 is KGHDR and CDR2 is SFDVKD in the germline V gene. The CDR3 consists of 17 residues.

About this clonotype itself: A junction end diverges from the germline sequence, so it may reflect a read error. This chain links TRBV5-1 with TRBJ2-5; D remains ambiguous. The germline V gene has CDR1 SGHRS and CDR2 YFSETQ. The CDR3 spans 13 residues. The CDR3 sequence is CASSQASSRDPHF. The CDR3 bases are TGCGCCAGCAGCCAGGCAAGTTCAAGAGACCCGCACTTC.

This clonotype appeared a few times. A much bigger clone sits one base away, suggesting this may be a read error. V and J are TRBV30 and TRBJ2-7; 7 positions agree with TRBD2. CDR1 GTSNPN and CDR2 SVGIG come from the germline V gene (reference sequence). This CDR3 has 15 amino acids. Germline trimming cut 0 bases from V and 5 bases from J; bases unmatched to any gene: 10. The CDR3 DNA is TGTGCCTGGAGTGTAACCTCGGGAGGTGTCCACGAGCAGTACTTC. Translation: CAWSVTSGGVHEQYF. The full variable domain, rest sourced from reference TRBV30 and TRBJ2-7, is SQTIHQWPATLVQPVGSPLSLECTVEGTSNPNLYWYRQAAGRGLQLLFYSVGIGQISSEVPQNLSASRPQDRQFILSSKKLLLSDSGFYLCAWSVTSGGVHEQYFGPGTRLTVT.

In its sample, this clonotype ranks as medium-sized. V is TRBV12-3 or TRBV12-4 and J is TRBJ1-6; possibly TRBD1 for D (5 bases). The CDR3 covers 14 residues. The ends were cut back, 3 bases at V and 9 bases at J, with 12 bases in the middle. The CDR3 loop reads CASSLGRGTSPLHF. The CDR3 DNA sequence: TGTGCCAGCAGTTTGGGGAGGGGTACTTCACCCCTCCACTTT.

J is TRBJ2-1 and V is TRBV19; D may be TRBD1 (7 bases). The CDR3 is 15 amino acids. The ends were cut back, 8 bases at V and 8 bases at J, with 22 bases in the middle. Germline CDR1 and CDR2: LNHDA and SQIVND (reference sequence). As DNA, the CDR3 is TGTGCCAGTGGGCGGGGACAGACCCTCGCCGATGAGCAGTTCTTC. Translated, it gives CASGRGQTLADEQFF.

The chain links TRBV20-1 to TRBJ2-7; 9 bases line up with TRBD2. The CDR3 is 15 residues long. The junction had 10 bases not matched to a gene; V was cut back by 1 base and J by 6 bases. Germline CDR1 reads DFQATT; CDR2 reads SNEGSKA (reference sequence). CDR3 sequence (DNA): TGCAGTGCTAGAGTGTCTGCTAGCGGGACTCCCGAGCAGTACTTC. Its protein is CSARVSASGTPEQYF.

This clonotype is medium-sized. The J gene is TRBJ2-7, the V gene TRBV4-2; no clear D gene. Germline V CDR1 and CDR2: LGHNA, YNFKEQ. V was pared by 0 bases and J by 1 base, with 10 bases between. This CDR3 is built from 15 residues. This CDR3 is CASSQDREWSYEQYF. CDR3 nucleotide sequence: TGTGCCAGCAGCCAAGATAGAGAGTGGTCCTACGAGCAGTACTTC.

This clonotype is labeled as medium-sized. The V gene is TRBV20-1, the J gene TRBJ2-1, with 11 bases that match TRBD1. Germline V gives CDR1 DFQATT, CDR2 SNEGSKA (reference sequence). V lost 7 bases to trimming and J lost 4 bases; unmatched junction nucleotides: 3. This CDR3 contains 13 residues. CDR3 sequence (DNA): TGCAGTGGTGGGACAGGGGGTTACAATGAGCAGTTCTTC. Protein sequence: CSGGTGGYNEQFF.

This clonotype qualifies as medium-sized. The chain recombines TRBV20-1 with TRBJ1-1; tentatively, D is TRBD1 (5 bases). Trimming left V 4 bases short and J 8 bases short, with 20 bases between. The V gene's germline CDR1 is DFQATT and CDR2 SNEGSKA (reference sequence). This CDR3 spans 14 amino acids. The CDR3 is CSATGDLTEEEAFF. CDR3 sequence (DNA): TGCAGTGCTACCGGAGACCTGACAGAAGAGGAAGCTTTCTTT.

This clonotype is categorized as medium-sized. The chain links TRBV5-1 to TRBJ2-7, with 7 nucleotides matching TRBD1. The CDR3 runs to 12 residues. The germline CDR1 and CDR2 sequences are SGHRS and YFSETQ. V shed 7 bases, J shed 0 bases, and the junction held 1 base outside the gene matches. DNA for the CDR3: TGCGCCAGCCGGGACAGCTCCTACGAGCAGTACTTC. Protein: CASRDSSYEQYF. Full variable domain (remainder filled in from reference TRBV5-1 and TRBJ2-7): KAGVTQTPRYLIKTRGQQVTLSCSPISGHRSVSWYQQTPGQGLQFLFEYFSETQRNKGNFPGRFSGRQFSNSRSEMNVSTLELGDSALYLCASRDSSYEQYFGPGTRLTVT.

For this clonotype: With a much larger clone just one base away, this may be a read error. The gene calls are TRBV20-1 and TRBJ2-3; 9 bases map to TRBD1. CDR1 and CDR2 (germline): DFQATT, SNEGSKA (reference sequence). The CDR3 runs 15 residues. With 1 base clipped from V and 4 bases from J, the junction kept 6 bases outside the gene matches. CDR3 coding DNA: TGCAGTGCTAGAGCCCCACAGGGGGCCGCAGATACGCAGTATTTT. As protein: CSARAPQGAADTQYF.